This T cell receptor beta chain comes out of a study of T cell responses to AZD1222 COVID-19 vaccine. The wider study: Pooled together were second doses at about 4 or about 12 weeks. Study-level findings and limits: Only five to seven individuals given AZD1222 were seropositive at baseline. Donors skewed white British and female; clonal diversity was possibly underestimated. After the peak T cell response, and only then, were repertoires sampled.

Concerning this clone: Its antigen is currently unknown.

With 6 bases removed from V and 2 bases from J, the gap between germline ends came to 17 bases. The germline gives CDR1 MNHEY, CDR2 SMNVEV (reference sequence). CDR3 length equals 15 residues. Sequenced by immunoSEQ multiplex PCR; TCRdb stores in-frame clones only, minus some. The sample carries approximately 140,000 clones, about 90% recorded once. The sequenced sample was peripheral blood, obtained on day 0 of AZD1222 vaccination. This clonotype was sampled from an adult in good health. The rearrangement links TRBV27 to TRBJ2-7; perhaps TRBD2 as D (5 bases). The CDR3 DNA reads as TGTGCCAGCAGGGGTAGTGGAGGTCGAGCCTACGAGCAGTACTTC. Its translation: CASRGSGGRAYEQYF.